This T cell receptor beta chain was sequenced for a study of siplizumab effects on memory and regulatory T cells. Study-wide results and limits: Versus less than 35% in controls, the mappable alloreactive CD4+ clones averaged around 68% Treg-derived with siplizumab. Naive T cell populations appeared to exhibit greater diversity than memory cells and appeared to be major alloresponse contributors.

J gave up 8 bases and V 2 bases, and 2 bases lay outside the gene matches. The CDR3 has 13 residues. Germline V gene sequence: CDR1 SGDLS, CDR2 YYNGEE. Repertoires were generated with immunoSEQ multiplex PCR, while TCRdb's copy carries only in-frame clones and drops some. The table has some 110,000 clones, about 92% seen once. As for this clone: The antigen is not known.

Sequencing was done on a sample of CD4+ T cells sorted from blood. The clonotype was recovered from a human donor in good health. The chain is built from TRBV9 and TRBJ1-4; 8 positions match TRBD1. CDR3 sequence reads: CASSVGDREKLFF. The CDR3 coding sequence is TGTGCCAGCAGCGTCGGGGACAGGGAAAAACTGTTTTTT.